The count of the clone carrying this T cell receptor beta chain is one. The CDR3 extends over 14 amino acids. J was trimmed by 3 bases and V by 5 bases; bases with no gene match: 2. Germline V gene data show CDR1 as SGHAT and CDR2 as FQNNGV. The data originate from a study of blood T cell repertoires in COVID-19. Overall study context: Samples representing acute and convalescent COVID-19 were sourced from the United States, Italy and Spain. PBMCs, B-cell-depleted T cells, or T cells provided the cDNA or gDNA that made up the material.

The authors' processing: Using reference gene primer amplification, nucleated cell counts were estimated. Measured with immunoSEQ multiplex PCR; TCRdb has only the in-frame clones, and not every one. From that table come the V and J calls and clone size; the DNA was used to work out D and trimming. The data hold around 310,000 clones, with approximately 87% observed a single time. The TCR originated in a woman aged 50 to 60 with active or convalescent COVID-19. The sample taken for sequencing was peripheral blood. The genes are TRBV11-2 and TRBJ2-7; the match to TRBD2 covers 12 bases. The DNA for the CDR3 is TGTGCCAGCAGCCAGACTAGCGGGGGCTACGAGCAGTACTTC. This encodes CASSQTSGGYEQYF.